A selection of T cell receptor beta chains follows, all from one sample in a study of technical replicates of blood from several donors. Measured with immunoSEQ multiplex PCR; TCRdb has only the in-frame clones, and not every one. The sample contains some 99,000 clones, nearly 97% of which appear only once. The specimen sequenced was T cells isolated from PBMCs. These receptors came from a human donor in good health. CDR3s include the opening cysteine and the closing phenylalanine or tryptophan. A D gene is named only where the DNA matches it firmly.

TRBV18	NA	TRBJ1-1	CASSFSQGRMVEAFF	TGTGCCAGCTCCTTCTCCCAGGGAAGGATGGTGGAAGCTTTCTTT
TRBV7-2	TRBD1	TRBJ2-7	CASSPRAGQGYEQYF	TGTGCCAGCAGCCCCCGAGCGGGACAGGGCTACGAGCAGTACTTC
TRBV29-1	NA	TRBJ2-5	CSVALGGQETQYF	TGCAGCGTTGCTTTGGGGGGCCAAGAGACCCAGTACTTC
TRBV27	NA	TRBJ1-4	CASSRTDGEKLFF	TGTGCCAGCAGTAGGACAGATGGGGAAAAACTGTTTTTT
TRBV25-1	NA	TRBJ1-2	CASSPQGGYGYTF	TGTGCCAGCAGTCCCCAAGGGGGCTATGGCTACACCTTC
TRBV6-6	NA	TRBJ2-1	CASSYGGSRYNEQFF	TGTGCCAGCAGTTACGGCGGCTCCCGATACAATGAGCAGTTCTTC
TRBV19	TRBD2	TRBJ2-1	CASSMPPPSGSPNEQFF	TGTGCCAGTAGTATGCCCCCCCCTAGCGGGAGCCCCAATGAGCAGTTCTTC
TRBV6-6	NA	TRBJ1-2	CASSYGGDNYGYTF	TGTGCCAGCAGTTATGGGGGGGATAACTATGGCTACACCTTC
TRBV21-1	NA	TRBJ2-7	CASSEQGLREQYF	TGTGCCAGCAGCGAACAGGGCTTACGCGAGCAGTACTTC
TRBV10-1	NA	TRBJ2-7	CASSDDYEQYF	TGCGCCAGCAGTGATGACTACGAGCAGTACTTC
TRBV5-1	TRBD2	TRBJ2-1	CASSLKISGGPQRSEQFF	TGCGCCAGCAGCTTGAAGATAAGCGGGGGGCCCCAACGGAGTGAGCAGTTCTTC